This T cell receptor beta chain appears in the sequencing data of a study of cytomegalovirus exposure and HLA in healthy donors. Regarding this clone: Its antigen is currently unknown.

Researchers ran the PCR with 60 Vbeta and 13 Jbeta primers. Clones were sequenced by immunoSEQ multiplex PCR, and TCRdb holds only the in-frame ones, with some missing. The sample includes 200,000 to 250,000 clones, 75% to 85% seen only once; the top ten take less than 3%. Germline values: CDR1 MNHEY, CDR2 SVGAGI. The CDR3 is 15 residues long. With 6 bases clipped from V and 0 bases from J, the junction kept 7 bases outside the gene matches. Study results and caveats: Later analysis demonstrated an association between a missense DCLRE1C variant and TCR beta V- and J-gene trimming. It was 150 to 200 TCR beta chains that were listed as cytomegalovirus-associated.

The chain is built from TRBV6-5 and TRBJ1-2; 7 nucleotides align to TRBD1. Sequencing was performed on PBMCs. This sequence originates from a woman aged 35 to 49 in good health and CMV-seronegative. CDR3 sequence (DNA): TGTGCCAGCAGCCGAACAGGGGTATCTAACTATGGCTACACCTTC. Translated, it gives CASSRTGVSNYGYTF.